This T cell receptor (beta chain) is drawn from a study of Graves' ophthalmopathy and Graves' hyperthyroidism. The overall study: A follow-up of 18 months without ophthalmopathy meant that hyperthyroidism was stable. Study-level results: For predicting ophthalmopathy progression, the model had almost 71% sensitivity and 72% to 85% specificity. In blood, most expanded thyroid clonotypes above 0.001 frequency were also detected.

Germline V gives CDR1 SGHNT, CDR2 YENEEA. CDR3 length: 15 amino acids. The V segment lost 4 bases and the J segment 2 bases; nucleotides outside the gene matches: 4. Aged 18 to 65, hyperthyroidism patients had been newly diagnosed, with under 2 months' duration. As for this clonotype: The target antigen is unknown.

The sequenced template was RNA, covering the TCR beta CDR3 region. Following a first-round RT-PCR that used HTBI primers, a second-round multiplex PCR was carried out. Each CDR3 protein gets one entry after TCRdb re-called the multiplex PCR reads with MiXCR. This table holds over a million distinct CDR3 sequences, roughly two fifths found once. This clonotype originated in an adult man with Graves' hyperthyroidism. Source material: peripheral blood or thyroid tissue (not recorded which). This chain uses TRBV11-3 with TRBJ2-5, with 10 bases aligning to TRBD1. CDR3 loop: CASSSGQGGQETQYF. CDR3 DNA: TGTGCCAGCAGCTCCGGACAGGGGGGGCAAGAGACCCAGTACTTC.